This passage covers 5 T cell receptor beta chains from one sample sequenced in a study of T cell responses to AZD1222 COVID-19 vaccine. Assay: immunoSEQ multiplex PCR; the TCRdb copy retains only in-frame clones and omits some. The profile shows 150,000 or so clones, 85% to 90% of them singletons. The sequencing used peripheral blood, collected on day 0 of AZD1222 vaccination. Receptors originate from an adult in good health.

The V and J genes are TRBV11-2 and TRBJ2-2; the D gene is possibly TRBD2 (5 bases). The CDR3 covers 16 residues. From germline, CDR1 is SGHAT and CDR2 FQNNGV. The V and J ends lost 1 base and 4 bases respectively, with 13 bases between them. The CDR3 coding sequence is TGTGCCAGCAGCTTAGTTCCCCGAGGGCCCACCGGGGAGCTGTTTTTT. Protein: CASSLVPRGPTGELFF.

The rearrangement joins TRBV18 to TRBJ2-2, with D perhaps matching TRBD1 or TRBD2 (5 bases each). Germline loops: CDR1 KGHSH, CDR2 LQKENI. V was cut by 6 bases and J by 1 base, with 9 bases left in between. The CDR3 length is 14 residues. The CDR3 spells CASSREKNTGELFF. The DNA of the CDR3 is TGTGCCAGCTCCAGGGAGAAGAACACCGGGGAGCTGTTTTTT.

The chain carries TRBV18 and TRBJ1-6; D is unclear. Per germline, CDR1 KGHSH and CDR2 LQKENI. The CDR3 has 14 amino acids. The germline V and J ends were trimmed by 1 base and 5 bases, with 6 bases remaining between them. Written as DNA, the CDR3 is TGTGCCAGCTCACCACTCGTGCATAATTCACCCCTCCACTTT. Translated: CASSPLVHNSPLHF.

The chain combines TRBV30 with TRBJ2-6; D is unclear. V lost 0 bases, J lost 1 base, and 10 bases lay in between. The CDR3 runs to 16 residues. The germline gives CDR1 GTSNPN, CDR2 SVGIG (reference sequence). CDR3 protein: CAWSVMWQSGANVLTF. CDR3 nucleotides: TGTGCCTGGAGTGTAATGTGGCAGTCTGGGGCCAACGTCCTGACTTTC.

V and J are TRBV5-1 and TRBJ1-2; TRBD1 is a possible D gene (5 bases). Between the trimmed V and J ends, which lost 4 bases and 4 bases, there was a span of 20 bases. Germline assignment: CDR1 SGHRS and CDR2 YFSETQ. CDR3 length equals 16 residues. The CDR3 DNA follows: TGCGCCAGCAGCGTCGGGGGAGGGGCGGCCTCCTATGGCTACACCTTC. Translating it yields CASSVGGGAASYGYTF.